This TCR beta chain was captured by sequencing in a study of cytomegalovirus exposure and HLA in healthy donors (dated by TCRdb to the late 2010s). Study-wide context: An earlier analysis of approximately 550 of the donors reported about 250 Gb of sequence data and 117 million unique TCR beta sequences from some 180 million T cells. About 330 gigabases of sequencing data and around 85 million unique TCR sequences made up an early release that covered around 640 HLA-typed donors. Of the 300 to 500 genotyped donors, 75% to 85% were placed in the genetic ancestry cluster associated with self-reported Caucasian donors. The aim of the study was to test whether cataloging public T cell receptors could identify signatures of past pathogen exposure. The T cell repertoires of 666 subjects were profiled by immunosequencing and related to cytomegalovirus serostatus. Along with the roughly 700-subject first cohort, a separate validation cohort of more than 90 different subjects was used. To predict cytomegalovirus infection status, the study combined high-throughput TCR immunosequencing, statistical association of individual TCRs with disease status, and machine learning. To study patterns of TCR occurrence, a later analysis re-analyzed previously published TCR beta repertoires from several hundred donors and added high-resolution HLA genotyping. The later analysis used no new phenotypic data to find candidate immune exposures, relying instead on TCR beta sequences and their occurrence across donors. To decide whether each TCR beta V gene segment behaved as functional or pseudogenic, an earlier analysis of approximately 590 of the donors relied on high-throughput TCR beta sequencing. Alongside the repertoire data, information on donor age, sex, ethnicity and CMV serostatus was compiled. A later genetic analysis used genome-wide SNP genotypes for about 65% of the roughly 670 donors, treating that subset as a discovery cohort. Every repertoire in the discovery cohort had been generated on one and the same sequencing platform. Both class I and class II loci were covered by HLA typing, at four-digit resolution. Typing coverage differed by locus: A, B, C, DRB1 and DQB1 were typed in roughly 620-630 donors, DQA1 in 522, DPA1 in around 580, and DPB1 in just under 490. Four or five DR-DQ haplotypes were handled as single units for association and clustering, since linkage in the cohort was strong. Across roughly 420 genotyped donors of the cohort, an average of about 250,000 unique TCR beta nucleotide sequences per donor were sequenced, and roughly a sixth of those sequences were non-productive.

Library generation was performed with the immunoSEQ multiplex PCR assay. For the multiplex PCR, a mixture combining 60 forward primers for TCR Vbeta segments and 13 reverse primers for TCR Jbeta segments was used. The CDR3 region of rearranged TCR beta genes was amplified from genomic DNA by a multiplex PCR assay. The amplified TCR beta libraries were sequenced on the Illumina HiSeq System as 87-base-pair reads. Turning to the authors' computational methods: In a later analysis, tens of millions of unique TCR beta chains were counted across the 500 to 850 repertoires, and roughly 11 million of these chains were shared by at least two donors. To remove PCR and sequencing errors, raw reads were error-corrected and collapsed into unique sequences using a nearest-neighbor algorithm that merged closely related sequences. To assign V, D and J gene segments, CDR3 sequences were aligned to IMGT reference sequences. For a sequence to be retained, a match of at least six nucleotides to both a V gene segment and a J gene segment was required. A rearrangement was called productive if the CDR3 had no stop codons and remained in frame with V and J, and every other rearrangement was called non-productive. Following IMGT convention, CDR3 was defined as the stretch from the second conserved V-encoded cysteine up to the conserved J-encoded phenylalanine. The earlier analysis of about 560 of the donors excluded any sequence lacking an unambiguous match to a single V gene segment. In an earlier analysis of approximately 560 of the donors, a V segment was called functional when productive rearrangements were above 56.7%, and segregating when the standard deviation between donors exceeded 5%. A statistical classification framework was built for diagnosing cytomegalovirus status from the catalog of TCR beta chain sequences. In a later analysis, TCR nucleotide sequences were compared against IMGT/GENE-DB human TR gene sequences so that V and J genes could be assigned. The TCRdist pipeline was used in a later analysis to assign CDR3 sequences and most-parsimonious VDJ recombination scenarios. In a later analysis, every TCR beta chain was defined by the combination of its CDR3 amino acid sequence and its V-gene family, and reads without a unique V-gene family were dropped. To address suspected cross-contamination and a sequencing artifact, a later analysis removed around 600 highly shared, low-generation-probability nucleotide sequences. A later analysis calculated a clonal expansion index for each public chain from normalized within-repertoire ranks of inferred template counts. Generation probabilities in a later analysis came from a VDJ recombination model fitted to out-of-frame rearrangements, and those results were checked against IGoR. A later analysis scored TCR-TCR, TCR-HLA and TCR-CMV co-occurrence with hypergeometric tests, applying a repertoire-size bias correction to TCR pairs. In a later analysis, false discovery rates were estimated by permuting HLA or CMV assignments 20 times. In a later analysis, co-occurring TCRs were grouped with DBSCAN, and TCRdist sequence similarity was added when clustering was performed within HLA-allele-positive subsets. Repertoires with fewer than 30,000 or more than 120,000 public chains were left out of co-occurrence clustering, as were about five repertoires with anomalous nucleotide sharing. Drawn from immuneACCESS, this table holds only the in-frame rearrangements with V and J called that TCRdb kept. Clones are partly lost; checked studies trace under half to an unresolved V gene and leave the rest unexplained. D and trimming were read from the DNA, whereas the V and J calls and clone size are those reported in that table. This sample has about 190,000 clones in its table, and about nine tenths of those were observed once. In total, the top ten clones hold approximately 1.1% of the sample.

The cohort consisted of 600 to 700 healthy bone marrow donors. At the time of sampling, all cohort members were nominally healthy, though unrecorded immune exposures were likely present. The donor was CMV seronegative and was included in the group of hundreds of seronegative cohort members. Each donor provided a peripheral blood sample, and peripheral blood mononuclear cells were used for TCR beta sequencing. Genomic DNA was extracted from the blood cell samples with the Qiagen DNeasy Blood Extraction Kit. This clone was seen once. Its antigen remains undetermined. No much larger clonotype is one base removed from it; base qualities were not supplied. The CDR3 spans 17 residues, from the cysteine through the phenylalanine. Of all the DNA, just the CDR3 is kept, 51 bases in frame from base 1. CDR1 and CDR2 were assigned from the germline V gene (reference sequence) as LNHDA and SQIVND. V and J are trimmed by 10 bases and 1 base, and the gene matches miss 14 bases of the junction.

The paper as a whole reports these results and caveats: According to a later analysis, parvovirus B19, influenza, CMV and Epstein-Barr virus appeared linked to several top co-occurrence clusters. The 87-base-pair reads could not distinguish some IMGT-functional V segments, including TRBV6-2 and TRBV6-3, so those segments were excluded. An earlier analysis of some 590 of the donors showed that most TCR beta V segments appeared in productive rearrangements either about 87% or about 30% of the time, which broadly matched IMGT annotations. A few of the identified cytomegalovirus-associated TCR beta chains were confirmed in vitro to be specific for cytomegalovirus antigens. For the cohort, immune exposure information was limited to CMV serostatus. Because HLA typing was unavailable for some donors at each locus, only the typed subset was used in association tests. A further reported finding was that TCR beta sequences accurately predicted the HLA-A and HLA-B alleles for most subjects in the first cohort. Specific HLA alleles were associated with around 18,000 TCR beta sequences at a false discovery rate of 0.05 in a later analysis. The presence/absence analyses assumed that sequencing depth was roughly uniform across donors, and that assumption may not be true. The study gave a list of some 150 TCR beta chains associated with cytomegalovirus. The classifier was reported to diagnose cytomegalovirus status with high specificity and sensitivity in both the original cohort and the validation cohort. This cohort had only TCR beta chains sequenced, and the lack of alpha or paired-chain data limited which features could be detected. Correlated functional status among segregating V segments might reflect linkage disequilibrium, but an unknown experimental factor could not be ruled out. Strong co-occurrence of HLA alleles, especially DR and DQ, made assigning TCR associations to individual alleles difficult. According to a later analysis, TCR association rates differed among HLA loci, with DRB1 alleles showing the most associated TCRs and HLA-C alleles showing the fewest. In a later analysis, HLA-associated TCR beta chains showed more clonal expansion and lower generation probabilities than non-associated chains that were equally common. The earlier analysis of 450 to 700 of the donors excluded over 15 rarely observed V segments, including chromosome 9 orphons, because counts were too low. According to a later genetic analysis, donors in an Asian-associated ancestry cluster had fewer N-insertions in productive TCRs than the roughly 660-donor mean. According to a later analysis, most CMV-associated TCR beta chains appeared to be HLA-restricted, and the HLA associations seemed to be driven largely by CMV exposure. Most TCR sequences were seen in very few donors, while some public TCRs were found in many individuals. A later genetic analysis associated a missense DCLRE1C variant with V-gene and J-gene trimming of TCR beta chains, and an independent cohort replicated the association. The authors suggested that the approach could potentially be generalized to other disease states and immunological phenotypes. A group of highly shared sequence variants was considered likely to be a technical artifact of the sequencing pipeline.

This TCR was sampled from a boy aged 2 to 9 in good health and CMV-seronegative. The sequenced sample was PBMCs. The rearrangement joined TRBV19 to TRBJ2-7, and 12 bases in between align with TRBD2. The DNA sequence is TGTGCCACCAAGCAGGCTAGCGGGGGGGCCTCATCCTACGAGCAGTACTTC. This encodes CATKQASGGASSYEQYF.